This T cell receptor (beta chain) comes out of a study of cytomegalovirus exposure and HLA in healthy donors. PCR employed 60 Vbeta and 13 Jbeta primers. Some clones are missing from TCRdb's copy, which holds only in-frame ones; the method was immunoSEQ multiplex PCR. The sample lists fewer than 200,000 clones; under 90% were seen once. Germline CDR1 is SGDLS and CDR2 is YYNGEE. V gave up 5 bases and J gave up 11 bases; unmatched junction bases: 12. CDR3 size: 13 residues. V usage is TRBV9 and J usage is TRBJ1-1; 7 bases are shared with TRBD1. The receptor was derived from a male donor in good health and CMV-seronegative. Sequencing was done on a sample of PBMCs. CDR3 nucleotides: TGTGCCAGCAGTGACGGGACAGCCCTCGCTGCTTTCTTT. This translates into CASSDGTALAAFF.